Below, one T cell receptor (beta chain) is given with its context. The data belong to a study of blood T cell repertoires in COVID-19. Measured with immunoSEQ multiplex PCR; TCRdb has only the in-frame clones, and not every one. The sample records approximately 100,000 clones, nearly 85% being singletons. Germline lookup yields CDR1 MNHNS and CDR2 SASEGT. V shed 7 bases and J shed 6 bases, with 9 bases lying between them. This CDR3 comprises 12 residues. Sequenced input: peripheral blood. This chain uses TRBV6-1 with TRBJ2-2; the D is unclear. This receptor was obtained from a woman between 45 and 65 years old with acute or convalescent COVID-19. The CDR3 coding sequence is TGTGCCAGCACCGCCCTACCCGGGGAGCTGTTTTTT. Translation: CASTALPGELFF.